This T cell receptor beta chain was sequenced in a study of beta chain features in type 1 diabetes. Study conclusions and caveats: Patients with Type 1 diabetes showed moderately but significantly shorter TCRB CDR3s in all four CD4+ subsets.

A sort by CD45RO/CCR7/CD25/CD127/CD95/CD27 yielded CD4+ naive, central memory, regulatory and stem cell-like memory cells. Purity (above 95%) was reached by all sorted populations. The authors reverse transcribed all of the isolated RNA, so sequencing captured expressed TCRB transcripts. Around 3.9 million reads on average were seen across naive, central memory and regulatory T cell samples. Sequenced by immunoSEQ multiplex PCR; TCRdb stores in-frame clones only, minus some. This sample has over 600,000 clones, with 9.5% to 15% found just once. For this clone: Antigen unknown. The same CDR3 is also encoded by other DNA sequences in this sample.

The receptor was isolated from a young man with type 1 diabetes. The source material was naive CD4+ T cells from blood.

The CDR3 nucleotides read TGCGCCAGCAGCTTGGGGGAGGTTAATCAGCCCCAGCATTTT. It translates to CASSLGEVNQPQHF. The V and J genes are TRBV5-1 and TRBJ1-5; D call uncertain. V dropped 0 bases and J dropped 4 bases, with 8 bases sitting between them. This CDR3 is built from 14 residues. CDR1 is SGHRS and CDR2 is YFSETQ in the germline V gene.